The T cell receptor (beta chain) described here comes from a study of blood T cell repertoires in COVID-19. Germline CDR1 reads SGHNT; CDR2 reads YYREEE (reference sequence). The ends were cut back, 2 bases at V and 1 base at J, with 6 bases in the middle. The CDR3 has 14 residues. Seattle-derived patients entered the study during active infection and were followed longitudinally. Using immunoSEQ multiplex PCR, the repertoire was profiled, and TCRdb retains in-frame clones only, with some absent. The sample has 50,000 to 65,000 clones; about four fifths are singletons. V gene TRBV5-4 combines with J gene TRBJ2-2; no reliable D call. Material for sequencing was peripheral blood. The receptor was derived from a man between 60 and 70 years old with COVID-19, enrolled during active disease. This CDR3 is CASSFERNTGELFF. The CDR3 bases are TGTGCCAGCAGCTTCGAGAGGAACACCGGGGAGCTGTTTTTT.